This entry lists 11 T cell receptor beta chains sequenced from one sample in a study of blood T cell repertoires in COVID-19. Generated by immunoSEQ multiplex PCR, the TCRdb table keeps only in-frame clones and is missing some. The table lists about 220,000 clones, approximately 92% of them singletons. Sequencing input: PBMCs or T cells enriched from blood (not recorded which). These receptor sequences come from a woman between 18 and 29 years old in a cohort exposed to, infected with or recovered from COVID-19 (not recorded which).

The chain couples TRBV6-6 to TRBJ1-1; 9 nucleotides line up with TRBD1. CDR3 length equals 18 residues. Germline V gene sequence: CDR1 MNHNY, CDR2 SVGAGI (reference sequence). V was pared by 5 bases and J by 3 bases, with 16 bases of the junction left unmatched. The CDR3 sequence is CASSPHGTGISGDTEAFF. For the CDR3, the DNA is TGTGCCAGCAGTCCGCACGGGACAGGGATATCGGGGGACACTGAAGCTTTCTTT.

The rearrangement joins TRBV11-2 to TRBJ2-5; 14 positions match TRBD2. V was clipped by 4 bases and J by 13 bases; unmatched bases: 11. Germline CDR1 and CDR2: SGHAT and FQNNGV. The CDR3 is 15 amino acids. The CDR3 bases are TGTGCCAGCAGCTCTAGGGGGACTAGCGGGGGTGTGTTGTACTTC. Translation gives CASSSRGTSGGVLYF.

The chain carries TRBV7-2 and TRBJ2-3, with D uncertain. The germline CDR1 and CDR2 sequences are SGHTA and FQGNSA. With 1 base removed from V and 2 bases from J, the gap between germline ends came to 13 bases. The CDR3 has 16 residues. In nucleotides, the CDR3 is TGTGCCAGCAGCTTAGGAAGCAGGCCATTCACAGATACGCAGTATTTT. Its translation: CASSLGSRPFTDTQYF.

The chain employs TRBV28 and TRBJ1-2; D perhaps matches TRBD1 (5 bases). The CDR3 runs 13 residues. The V gene lost 3 bases and the J gene lost 8 bases, with 13 bases spanning the gap. Germline V gene lookup returns CDR1 MDHEN and CDR2 SYDVKM. The CDR3 here is CASSLNAGTGYTF. CDR3 sequence (DNA): TGTGCCAGCAGTTTGAACGCGGGGACGGGCTACACCTTC.

The V call is TRBV5-4, the J call TRBJ1-6, with D perhaps TRBD1 (5 bases). The length of the CDR3 is 18 residues. The V end was cut by 2 bases, the J end by 1 base, with 16 bases between. The germline V gene encodes CDR1 SGHNT and CDR2 YYREEE (reference sequence). The CDR3 reads CASSFGGAGWSYNSPLHF. For the CDR3, the DNA is TGTGCCAGCAGCTTTGGCGGGGCAGGGTGGTCCTATAATTCACCCCTCCACTTT.

V is TRBV9 and J is TRBJ2-2, with 11 bases fitting TRBD2. The germline V gene has CDR1 SGDLS and CDR2 YYNGEE. Germline trimming cut 4 bases from V and 4 bases from J; bases unmatched to any gene: 6. The CDR3 length is 16 residues. The CDR3 loop reads CASSRSGRVSTGELFF. For the CDR3, the DNA is TGTGCCAGCAGCCGTAGCGGGAGGGTTAGCACCGGGGAGCTGTTTTTT. Looking up the rest from reference TRBV9 and TRBJ2-2 gives the full variable domain: DSGVTQTPKHLITATGQRVTLRCSPRSGDLSVYWYQQSLDQGLQFLIQYYNGEERAKGNILERFSAQQFPDLHSELNLSSLELGDSALYFCASSRSGRVSTGELFFGEGSRLTVL.

This clone has only one observation. Here the CDR3 reads CASSEDLGAAYEQYF. Written as DNA, the CDR3 is TGTGCCAGCAGTGAAGATTTGGGGGCTGCCTACGAGCAGTACTTC. The V gene is TRBV6-1, the J gene TRBJ2-7, with D perhaps TRBD1 (6 bases). Germline CDR1 reads MNHNS; CDR2 reads SASEGT. This CDR3 comprises 15 residues. V dropped 1 base and J dropped 2 bases, with 12 bases sitting between them.

The rearrangement joins TRBV19 to TRBJ1-1; D remains ambiguous. Trimming stripped 4 bases from V and 1 base from J, with 10 bases between. Germline V gene lookup returns CDR1 LNHDA and CDR2 SQIVND (reference sequence). CDR3 length: 14 residues. CDR3 DNA sequence: TGTGCCAGTAGTAATGAGGGTACGAACACTGAAGCTTTCTTT. It codes for CASSNEGTNTEAFF. The full variable domain, rest sourced from reference TRBV19 and TRBJ1-1, is DGGITQSPKYLFRKEGQNVTLSCEQNLNHDAMYWYRQDPGQGLRLIYYSQIVNDFQKGDIAEGYSVSREKKESFPLTVTSAQKNPTAFYLCASSNEGTNTEAFFGQGTRLTVV.

This sequence joins TRBV29-1 and TRBJ1-1; no clear D. The length of the CDR3 is 13 residues. CDR1 is SQVTM, CDR2 ANQGSEA, per germline. Trimming left V 6 bases short and J 1 base short, with 12 bases between. The CDR3 DNA is TGCAGCGTCCTGACGGGTGGGAACACTGAAGCTTTCTTT. Protein sequence: CSVLTGGNTEAFF.

The V gene is TRBV27, the J gene TRBJ1-5; D is uncertain. CDR1 is MNHEY, CDR2 SMNVEV, per germline (reference sequence). This CDR3 spans 14 amino acids. V was shortened by 4 bases and J by 1 base, with 8 bases between the two germline ends. Written as DNA, the CDR3 is TGTGCCAGCAGTTCTCCCACAAGCAATCAGCCCCAGCATTTT. As protein: CASSSPTSNQPQHF.

The chain has TRBV7-9 and TRBJ1-6, with D unresolved. The CDR3 spans 14 residues. From germline, CDR1 is SEHNR and CDR2 FQNEAQ (reference sequence). Deletions cut 3 bases from V and 7 bases from J, with 10 bases between. CDR3 loop: CASSLTSTNSPLHF. The CDR3 nucleotides read TGTGCCAGCAGCTTGACAAGTACCAATTCACCCCTCCACTTT.